This T cell receptor beta chain was recorded in a study of T cells in Graves' hyperthyroidism and ophthalmopathy. Patients were excluded because of uncontrolled infection, other autoimmune disease, pregnancy or lactation. Together with thyroid ultrasound, orbital computed tomography, serum thyroxine and TRAb, clinical symptoms were used for diagnoses. Fresh peripheral blood, approximately 9.1 ml, was the source of the PBMCs. Amplification yielded TCR beta CDR3 regions, with RNA transcripts as the source. When the TCR CDR3 underwent first-round RT-PCR, the HTBI primer set was used. TCRdb used MiXCR to reprocess the multiplex PCR reads, holding one entry per CDR3 protein. The sample holds some 440,000 distinct CDR3 sequences, roughly 14% seen once. About this clonotype itself: The antigen is not known.

Findings of the study overall: Among thyroid clonotypes expanded above 0.001, most also appeared in blood.

Looked up from germline, CDR1 is LGHDT and CDR2 is YNNKEL (reference sequence). CDR3 length: 14 amino acids. V lost 8 bases and J lost 2; bases outside the gene matches: 8. Sequencing input: blood. The receptor comes from a woman aged 18-29 years with Graves' hyperthyroidism. The chain links TRBV3-1 to TRBJ1-2; 7 bases align to TRBD1. CDR3 residues: CASGDRAGNYGYTF. CDR3 nucleotide sequence: TGTGCCAGCGGAGACAGGGCTGGAAACTATGGCTACACCTTC.